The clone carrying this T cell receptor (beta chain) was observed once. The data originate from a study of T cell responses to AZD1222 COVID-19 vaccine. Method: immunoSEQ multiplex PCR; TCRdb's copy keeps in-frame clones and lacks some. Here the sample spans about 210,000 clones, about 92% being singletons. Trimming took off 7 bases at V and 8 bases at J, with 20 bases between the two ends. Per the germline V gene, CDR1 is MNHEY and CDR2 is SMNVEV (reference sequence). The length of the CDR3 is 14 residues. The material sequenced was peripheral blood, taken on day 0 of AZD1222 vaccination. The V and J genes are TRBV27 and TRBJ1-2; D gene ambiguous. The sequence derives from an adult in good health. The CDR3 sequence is CASTHSGPAGGYTF. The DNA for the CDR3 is TGTGCCAGCACGCACTCAGGCCCGGCGGGGGGCTACACCTTC.